The T cell receptor (beta chain) under discussion was sequenced for a study of identical twins. Study results and limitations: Among monozygotic twins, out-of-frame TCR alpha sharing exceeded what models predicted.

Germline trimming cut 6 bases from V and 3 bases from J; bases unmatched to any gene: 8. This CDR3 is 15 amino acids long. Germline V gives CDR1 MDHEN, CDR2 SYDVKM. In its sample, this clonotype was seen many times. Its antigen is not known. A universal primer site came from template switching; cDNA carried unique molecular identifiers. TCRdb redid the calling of the 5' RACE reads with MiXCR, one entry per CDR3 protein. The sample contains about 220,000 distinct CDR3 sequences, approximately 8.3% of which appear only once. The same sample was also used in a study of yellow fever vaccine responses in identical twins. That report adds: After vaccination, twins' T cell response reportedly seemed partly convergent, partly personalized.

The V and J genes are TRBV28 and TRBJ2-7; 10 bases fit TRBD1. The origin of this receptor is a woman aged 18-29 years in good health. Sequenced input: memory (CD45RO+) T cells sorted from blood. The CDR3 protein is CASSLPGQGYYEQYF. The CDR3 DNA is TGTGCCAGCAGCCTTCCGGGACAGGGGTACTACGAGCAGTACTTC.